The rows below give T cell receptor beta chains drawn from one sample of a study of blood T cell repertoires in COVID-19. Some clones are missing from TCRdb's copy, which holds only in-frame ones; the method was immunoSEQ multiplex PCR. Of around 130,000 clones in the sample, roughly 82% were seen once. The sample comprised peripheral blood. These receptors were taken from a human donor in a cohort sampled during active COVID-19. CDR3s include the opening cysteine and the closing phenylalanine or tryptophan. A D gene is named only where the DNA matches it firmly. A row's size may be missing; if present it is once, few, many or a size class.

V gene: TRBV28
clone size: .
J gene: TRBJ2-6
D gene: TRBD1
CDR3 DNA: TGTGCCAGCAGCCCCGGGACAGCCTCTGGGGCCAACGTCCTGACTTTC
CDR3 protein: CASSPGTASGANVLTF

V gene: TRBV6-2/TRBV6-3
clone size: few
J gene: TRBJ1-2
D gene: .
CDR3 DNA: TGTGCCAGCAGTTCGGTAGGGGATGGCTACACCTTC
CDR3 protein: CASSSVGDGYTF

V gene: TRBV19
clone size: .
J gene: TRBJ1-6
D gene: .
CDR3 DNA: TGTGCCAGTAGTATAGTCGGCAGGGGCAATTCACCCCTCCACTTT
CDR3 protein: CASSIVGRGNSPLHF

V gene: TRBV7-2
clone size: few
J gene: TRBJ1-1
D gene: TRBD1
CDR3 DNA: TGTGCCAGCAGTCAAGCAGGGGGCGGTACTGAAGCTTTCTTT
CDR3 protein: CASSQAGGGTEAFF

V gene: TRBV10-2
clone size: .
J gene: TRBJ1-1
D gene: TRBD1
CDR3 DNA: TGCGCCAGCAGTGCAATGAAGACAGGGATGGAAGCTTTCTTT
CDR3 protein: CASSAMKTGMEAFF

V gene: TRBV19
clone size: once
J gene: TRBJ2-7
D gene: .
CDR3 DNA: TGTGCCAGTAGTATTGACAGAACCTACGAGCAGTACTTC
CDR3 protein: CASSIDRTYEQYF

V gene: TRBV5-4
clone size: .
J gene: TRBJ2-5
D gene: TRBD2
CDR3 DNA: TGTGCCAGCAGCTCGGGACTAGCGGAGACCCAGTACTTC
CDR3 protein: CASSSGLAETQYF

V gene: TRBV18
clone size: once
J gene: TRBJ2-7
D gene: .
CDR3 DNA: TGTGCCAGCTCACCATACGAGGCCTCGGTTGGTTACGAGCAGTACTTC
CDR3 protein: CASSPYEASVGYEQYF

V gene: TRBV28
clone size: .
J gene: TRBJ1-1
D gene: .
CDR3 DNA: TGTGCCAGCAGTTTTTTTCGACAGTTGCACACTGAAGCTTTCTTT
CDR3 protein: CASSFFRQLHTEAFF

V gene: TRBV11-2
clone size: .
J gene: TRBJ1-4
D gene: TRBD1
CDR3 DNA: TGTGCCAGCAGCTTAGTACCTCCAGGGCCAGGGGGAAATGAAAAACTGTTTTTT
CDR3 protein: CASSLVPPGPGGNEKLFF

V gene: TRBV25-1
clone size: .
J gene: TRBJ1-5
D gene: TRBD1
CDR3 DNA: TGTGCCAGCAGTGCGACAGGGGGAAATCAGCCCCAGCATTTT
CDR3 protein: CASSATGGNQPQHF

V gene: TRBV5-4
clone size: .
J gene: TRBJ2-1
D gene: .
CDR3 DNA: TGTGCCAGCAGCTTGGATCCCGGCCTAGACAATGAGCAGTTCTTC
CDR3 protein: CASSLDPGLDNEQFF

V gene: TRBV10-1
clone size: .
J gene: TRBJ2-1
D gene: TRBD2
CDR3 DNA: TGCGCCAGCAGTGAGTATACTAGCGGGGACAATGAGCAGTTCTTC
CDR3 protein: CASSEYTSGDNEQFF

V gene: TRBV7-8
clone size: .
J gene: TRBJ2-5
D gene: TRBD2
CDR3 DNA: TGTGCCAGCAGCTTACCGGGACTACCGGAGACCCAGTACTTC
CDR3 protein: CASSLPGLPETQYF

V gene: TRBV19
clone size: few
J gene: TRBJ2-1
D gene: .
CDR3 DNA: TGTGCCAGTAGTATGGGGGGGCGGAATGAGCAGTTCTTC
CDR3 protein: CASSMGGRNEQFF

V gene: TRBV7-9
clone size: .
J gene: TRBJ2-1
D gene: TRBD2
CDR3 DNA: TGTGCCAGCAGCTTTAAGGGTCAAGTAGCGGGTCACAATGAGCAGTTCTTC
CDR3 protein: CASSFKGQVAGHNEQFF

V gene: TRBV12-3/TRBV12-4
clone size: few
J gene: TRBJ2-5
D gene: .
CDR3 DNA: TGTGCCAGCCTGGGACTTCAAGAGACCCAGTACTTC
CDR3 protein: CASLGLQETQYF

V gene: TRBV7-9
clone size: .
J gene: TRBJ2-5
D gene: .
CDR3 DNA: TGTGCCAGCGCGTGGGACACCAACCAAGAGACCCAGTACTTC
CDR3 protein: CASAWDTNQETQYF

V gene: TRBV7-9
clone size: .
J gene: TRBJ1-2
D gene: TRBD1
CDR3 DNA: TGTGCCAGCAGGGATGGGACAGGCGGATTTGGCTACACCTTC
CDR3 protein: CASRDGTGGFGYTF

V gene: TRBV2
clone size: .
J gene: TRBJ1-6
D gene: .
CDR3 DNA: TGTGCCAGCAATAGACAGCCGTCATCATCCCTCCACTTT
CDR3 protein: CASNRQPSSSLHF

V gene: TRBV6-9
clone size: .
J gene: TRBJ1-3
D gene: .
CDR3 DNA: TGTGCCAGCAGTAGCGGGCCAGACTCTGGAAACACCATATATTTT
CDR3 protein: CASSSGPDSGNTIYF

V gene: TRBV25-1
clone size: few
J gene: TRBJ2-5
D gene: .
CDR3 DNA: TGTGCCAGCAGCCTAGAGAGCGAAGAGACCCAGTACTTC
CDR3 protein: CASSLESEETQYF

V gene: TRBV7-2
clone size: .
J gene: TRBJ2-7
D gene: TRBD1
CDR3 DNA: TGTGCCAGCAGCCAAGGGACAGGGCAGTACTTC
CDR3 protein: CASSQGTGQYF

V gene: TRBV7-6
clone size: .
J gene: TRBJ2-7
D gene: TRBD2
CDR3 DNA: TGTGCCAGCAGCTTGGTAGCGGGGGGGCGCGGCGAGCAGTACTTC
CDR3 protein: CASSLVAGGRGEQYF

V gene: TRBV9
clone size: few
J gene: TRBJ2-2
D gene: TRBD2
CDR3 DNA: TGTGCCAGCACAGGAAGCGGGGGACAGAACACCGGGGAGCTGTTTTTT
CDR3 protein: CASTGSGGQNTGELFF

V gene: TRBV18
clone size: .
J gene: TRBJ2-5
D gene: .
CDR3 DNA: TGTGCCAGCTCACCCCACCTGCGGGAGACCCAGTACTTC
CDR3 protein: CASSPHLRETQYF

V gene: TRBV7-2
clone size: .
J gene: TRBJ1-5
D gene: .
CDR3 DNA: TGTGCCAGCAGCCACCGGGGGGTCATGGGTCAGCCCCAGCATTTT
CDR3 protein: CASSHRGVMGQPQHF

V gene: TRBV2
clone size: .
J gene: TRBJ1-5
D gene: .
CDR3 DNA: TGTGCCAGCAGTGAAGAGCGGCCCTGGGATCAGCCCCAGCATTTT
CDR3 protein: CASSEERPWDQPQHF

V gene: TRBV5-4
clone size: few
J gene: TRBJ1-3
D gene: TRBD1
CDR3 DNA: TGTGCCAGCAGCTTGAATGGACAGGGCCCTGGAAACACCATATATTTT
CDR3 protein: CASSLNGQGPGNTIYF

V gene: TRBV7-2
clone size: .
J gene: TRBJ2-5
D gene: .
CDR3 DNA: TGTGCCAGCAGCCCTCTGTGGGGGGGCGGGACCCAGTACTTC
CDR3 protein: CASSPLWGGGTQYF

V gene: TRBV6-2/TRBV6-3
clone size: .
J gene: TRBJ2-1
D gene: TRBD2
CDR3 DNA: TGTGCCAGCAGTTATATAGCGGGGGGGCCAAATGAGCAGTTCTTC
CDR3 protein: CASSYIAGGPNEQFF

V gene: TRBV7-9
clone size: .
J gene: TRBJ2-7
D gene: TRBD2
CDR3 DNA: TGTGCCAGCAGCTCCCAGGCGGGGGTTCTCAACGAGCAGTACTTC
CDR3 protein: CASSSQAGVLNEQYF

V gene: TRBV5-3
clone size: .
J gene: TRBJ1-5
D gene: .
CDR3 DNA: TGTGCCAGAAGGAGAGCTGGCCGGGACACCGCCCGTTATAGCAATCAGCCCCAGCATTTT
CDR3 protein: CARRRAGRDTARYSNQPQHF

V gene: TRBV5-1
clone size: .
J gene: TRBJ2-5
D gene: TRBD2
CDR3 DNA: TGCGCCAGCAGCCCAGCGGGGGGGTCCGGAGAGACCCAGTACTTC
CDR3 protein: CASSPAGGSGETQYF

V gene: TRBV2
clone size: few
J gene: TRBJ1-5
D gene: .
CDR3 DNA: TGTGCCAGCAGTGATGACTCGGTAAATCAGCCCCAGCATTTT
CDR3 protein: CASSDDSVNQPQHF

V gene: TRBV10-3
clone size: .
J gene: TRBJ2-3
D gene: TRBD2
CDR3 DNA: TGTGCCATCAGGGAGGGACTAGCGGGGGTCCGTAGCACAGATACGCAGTATTTT
CDR3 protein: CAIREGLAGVRSTDTQYF

V gene: TRBV2
clone size: .
J gene: TRBJ2-3
D gene: TRBD1
CDR3 DNA: TGTGCCAGCAGTTTCGACAGGGTCGGGACAGATACGCAGTATTTT
CDR3 protein: CASSFDRVGTDTQYF

V gene: TRBV5-6
clone size: .
J gene: TRBJ1-2
D gene: TRBD1
CDR3 DNA: TGTGCCAGCTTCAGACAGGGAACGGACTATGGCTACACCTTC
CDR3 protein: CASFRQGTDYGYTF

V gene: TRBV3-1/TRBV3-2
clone size: .
J gene: TRBJ1-6
D gene: .
CDR3 DNA: TGTGCCAGCAGCCCGACTGGCTCCTTAGCCCTTAATTCACCCCTCCACTTT
CDR3 protein: CASSPTGSLALNSPLHF

V gene: TRBV4-1
clone size: .
J gene: TRBJ2-6
D gene: .
CDR3 DNA: TGCGCCAGCAGCCAAGATACGTCGGGCTCTGGGGCCAACGTCCTGACTTTC
CDR3 protein: CASSQDTSGSGANVLTF

V gene: TRBV2
clone size: .
J gene: TRBJ2-3
D gene: TRBD2
CDR3 DNA: TGTGCCAGCAGTGGACTAGCGCCAGATACGCAGTATTTT
CDR3 protein: CASSGLAPDTQYF

V gene: TRBV6-5
clone size: .
J gene: TRBJ1-1
D gene: .
CDR3 DNA: TGTGCCAGCAAGGGCGGGACGGCGGAGGCTGAAGCTTTCTTT
CDR3 protein: CASKGGTAEAEAFF

V gene: TRBV21-1
clone size: .
J gene: TRBJ1-3
D gene: .
CDR3 DNA: TGTGCCAGCAGCAACAATGAAGGAGGTTTTGCGGGGTCTGGAAACACCATATATTTT
CDR3 protein: CASSNNEGGFAGSGNTIYF

V gene: TRBV28
clone size: .
J gene: TRBJ2-2
D gene: .
CDR3 DNA: TGTGCCAGCAGTTTTCAAGCAGGGCGGACCGGGGAGCTGTTTTTT
CDR3 protein: CASSFQAGRTGELFF

V gene: TRBV7-2
clone size: .
J gene: TRBJ2-5
D gene: .
CDR3 DNA: TGTGCCAGCAGCCTATTACAAGAGACCCAGTACTTC
CDR3 protein: CASSLLQETQYF

V gene: TRBV7-9
clone size: few
J gene: TRBJ2-1
D gene: TRBD1
CDR3 DNA: TGTGCCAGCAGGCTCGGGACAGGGGGAATCAATGAGCAGTTCTTC
CDR3 protein: CASRLGTGGINEQFF

V gene: TRBV7-8
clone size: .
J gene: TRBJ2-7
D gene: .
CDR3 DNA: TGTGCCAGCAGCTTAGTGCAGAACTCCTACGAGCAGTACTTC
CDR3 protein: CASSLVQNSYEQYF

V gene: TRBV29-1
clone size: .
J gene: TRBJ2-5
D gene: TRBD1
CDR3 DNA: TGCAGCGTTTACGGCTTAACAGGGGGCGGAGAGACCCAGTACTTC
CDR3 protein: CSVYGLTGGGETQYF

V gene: TRBV28
clone size: .
J gene: TRBJ2-5
D gene: TRBD1
CDR3 DNA: TGTGCCAGCAGGAGTCCCGGGACAGGCCAAGAGACCCAGTACTTC
CDR3 protein: CASRSPGTGQETQYF